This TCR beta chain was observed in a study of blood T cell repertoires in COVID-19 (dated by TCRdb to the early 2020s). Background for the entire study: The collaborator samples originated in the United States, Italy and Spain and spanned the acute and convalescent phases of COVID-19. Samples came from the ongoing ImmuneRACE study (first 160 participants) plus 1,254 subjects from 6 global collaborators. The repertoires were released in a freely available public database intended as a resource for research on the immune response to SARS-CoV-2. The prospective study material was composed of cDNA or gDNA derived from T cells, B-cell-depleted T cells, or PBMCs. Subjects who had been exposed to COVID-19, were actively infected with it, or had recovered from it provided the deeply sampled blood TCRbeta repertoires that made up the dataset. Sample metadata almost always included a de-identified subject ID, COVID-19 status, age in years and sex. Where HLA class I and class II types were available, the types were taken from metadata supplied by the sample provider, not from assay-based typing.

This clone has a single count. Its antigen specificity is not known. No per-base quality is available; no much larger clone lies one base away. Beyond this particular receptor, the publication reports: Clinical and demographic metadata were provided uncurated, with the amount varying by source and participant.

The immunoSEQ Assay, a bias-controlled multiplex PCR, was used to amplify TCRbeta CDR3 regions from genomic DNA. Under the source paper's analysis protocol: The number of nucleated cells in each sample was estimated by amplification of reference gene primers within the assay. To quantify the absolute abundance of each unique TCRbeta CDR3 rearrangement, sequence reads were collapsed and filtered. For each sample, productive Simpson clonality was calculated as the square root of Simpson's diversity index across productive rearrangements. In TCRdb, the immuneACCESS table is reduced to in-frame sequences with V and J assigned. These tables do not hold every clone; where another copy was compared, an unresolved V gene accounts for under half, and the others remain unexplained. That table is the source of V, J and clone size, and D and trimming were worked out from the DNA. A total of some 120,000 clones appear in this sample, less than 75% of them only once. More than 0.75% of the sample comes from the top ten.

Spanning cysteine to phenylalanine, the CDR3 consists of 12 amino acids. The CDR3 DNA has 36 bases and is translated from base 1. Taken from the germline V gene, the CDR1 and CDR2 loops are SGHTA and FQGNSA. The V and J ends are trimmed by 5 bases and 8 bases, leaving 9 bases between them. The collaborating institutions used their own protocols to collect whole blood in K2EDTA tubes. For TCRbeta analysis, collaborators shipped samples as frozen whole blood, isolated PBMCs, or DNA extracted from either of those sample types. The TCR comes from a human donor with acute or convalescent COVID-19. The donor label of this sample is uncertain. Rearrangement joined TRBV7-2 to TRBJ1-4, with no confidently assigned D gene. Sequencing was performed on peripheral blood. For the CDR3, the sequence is CASSPNSEKLFF. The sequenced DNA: TGTGCCAGCAGCCCAAACTCCGAAAAACTGTTTTTT.